These 14 T cell receptor beta chains were sequenced from one sample in a study of cytomegalovirus exposure and HLA in healthy donors. Amplification used 60 Vbeta primers and 13 Jbeta primers. Measured with immunoSEQ multiplex PCR; TCRdb has only the in-frame clones, and not every one. This table holds approximately 190,000 clones, more than 75% found once. Sequences were obtained from PBMCs. These TCRs come from a woman between 18 and 29 years old in good health and CMV-seronegative.

The chain uses TRBV29-1 and TRBJ2-1; a possible D gene is TRBD1 (6 bases). The V and J ends lost 6 bases and 10 bases respectively, with 13 bases between them. Germline values: CDR1 SQVTM, CDR2 ANQGSEA. The CDR3 loop spans 11 amino acids. The CDR3 region has the DNA TGCAGCGTCGGCCGGACAGAAGAGCAGTTCTTC. Its protein product is CSVGRTEEQFF.

The CDR3 nucleotides are TGTGCCAGTAGTATAGGTCTAGGTTCCCTGAACACTGAAGCTTTCTTT. This sequence encodes CASSIGLGSLNTEAFF. The V and J genes are TRBV19 and TRBJ1-1; unclear D gene. The CDR3 covers 16 residues. V lost 1 base and J lost 0, with 12 bases in between. Per the germline V gene, CDR1 is LNHDA and CDR2 is SQIVND (reference sequence).

V gene TRBV5-6 combines with J gene TRBJ2-7; maybe TRBD1 (6 bases). The CDR3 spans 14 residues. CDR1 is SGHDT and CDR2 is YYEEEE in the germline V gene. With 0 bases removed from V and 7 bases from J, the gap between germline ends came to 14 bases. CDR3 DNA: TGTGCCAGCAGCTTGGCCCGGGACATCAGGGAGCAGTACTTC. It encodes CASSLARDIREQYF.

The chain is built from TRBV30 and TRBJ2-5, with 9 bases fitting TRBD1. The CDR3 contains 15 residues. The V and J ends lost 2 bases and 2 bases, in that order; junction bases with no gene match: 6. From germline, CDR1 is GTSNPN and CDR2 SVGIG (reference sequence). Here the CDR3 reads CAWSSGTGRQETQYF. The CDR3 DNA reads as TGTGCCTGGAGTTCCGGGACAGGGCGGCAAGAGACCCAGTACTTC.

The rearrangement links TRBV5-1 to TRBJ2-5; D unresolved. The V end was cut by 0 bases, the J end by 1 base, with 10 bases between. The CDR3 is made up of 15 amino acids. The germline V gene has CDR1 SGHRS and CDR2 YFSETQ. The CDR3 DNA is TGCGCCAGCAGCTTGGGCCGTCTTAGCCAAGAGACCCAGTACTTC. This codes for CASSLGRLSQETQYF. The full variable domain, its missing parts supplied by reference TRBV5-1 and TRBJ2-5, is KAGVTQTPRYLIKTRGQQVTLSCSPISGHRSVSWYQQTPGQGLQFLFEYFSETQRNKGNFPGRFSGRQFSNSRSEMNVSTLELGDSALYLCASSLGRLSQETQYFGPGTRLLVL.

The chain uses TRBV18 and TRBJ2-7, with 9 bases identical to TRBD1. Trimming took 3 bases from V and 6 from J; bases not matched to a gene: 6. Per the germline V gene, CDR1 is KGHSH and CDR2 is LQKENI. This CDR3 comprises 14 residues. CDR3 loop: CASSPGTGSAEQYF. Written as DNA, the CDR3 is TGTGCCAGCTCACCCGGGACAGGGTCTGCCGAGCAGTACTTC.

This sequence joins TRBV18 and TRBJ1-4; 8 bases match TRBD1. The germline V gene has CDR1 KGHSH and CDR2 LQKENI. J was trimmed by 3 bases and V by 5 bases; bases with no gene match: 2. The CDR3 consists of 14 residues. The CDR3 region is CASSNRGSNEKLFF. The CDR3 bases are TGTGCCAGCTCAAACAGGGGGTCTAATGAAAAACTGTTTTTT.

The CDR3 is CASSIQGEKPQHF. The DNA for the CDR3 is TGTGCCAGCAGCATACAGGGGGAGAAGCCCCAGCATTTT. The chain couples TRBV13 to TRBJ1-5; 8 positions agree with TRBD1. V gave up 5 bases and J gave up 8 bases; unmatched junction bases: 5. The length of the CDR3 is 13 residues. The germline V gene encodes CDR1 PRHDT and CDR2 FYEKMQ (reference sequence).

The chain carries TRBV27 and TRBJ1-1, with D unclear. This CDR3 has 14 amino acids. Germline values: CDR1 MNHEY, CDR2 SMNVEV (reference sequence). Trimming took off 4 bases at V and 3 bases at J, with 12 bases between the two ends. The CDR3 loop reads CASSSRGYYTEAFF. The CDR3 bases are TGTGCCAGCAGTTCCCGAGGTTATTACACTGAAGCTTTCTTT.

The chain joins TRBV27 to TRBJ2-7; 7 nucleotides line up with TRBD1. The germline gives CDR1 MNHEY, CDR2 SMNVEV (reference sequence). This CDR3 is built from 14 residues. J gave up 4 bases and V 3 bases, and 6 bases lay outside the gene matches. The CDR3 nucleotides read TGTGCCAGCAGTTTGACAGGGCTCGGGTACGAGCAGTACTTC. Translating gives CASSLTGLGYEQYF.

This clone has just one count. The CDR3 sequence is CASSYQGQTNYGYTF. The CDR3 DNA follows: TGTGCCAGCAGTTACCAGGGCCAGACGAACTATGGCTACACCTTC. This sequence joins TRBV6-5 and TRBJ1-2, with a weak D call TRBD1 (5 bases). The CDR3 loop spans 15 amino acids. CDR1 and CDR2 (germline): MNHEY, SVGAGI. Trimming took 2 bases from V and 2 from J, leaving 12 bases between them.

This clone was seen a few times. The chain has TRBV7-6 and TRBJ1-3, with 7 nucleotides matching TRBD1. With V trimmed by 5 bases and J by 4 bases, 2 bases remained unmatched. The germline gives CDR1 SGHVS, CDR2 FNYEAQ. The CDR3 runs to 13 residues. The CDR3 spells CASSIQGGNTIYF. Written as DNA, the CDR3 is TGTGCCAGCAGCATACAGGGGGGAAACACCATATATTTT.

This rearrangement joins TRBV29-1 to TRBJ1-1; TRBD1 matches at 9 bases. V shed 3 bases and J 3 bases; nucleotides not matched to a gene: 2. The CDR3 has 13 residues. The germline V gene encodes CDR1 SQVTM and CDR2 ANQGSEA. The CDR3 DNA sequence: TGCAGCGTTGATGACAGGGGGGACACTGAAGCTTTCTTT. Its translation is CSVDDRGDTEAFF.

V gene TRBV2 combines with J gene TRBJ2-7, with TRBD2 identical over 8 bases. V lost 3 bases to trimming and J lost 3 bases; unmatched junction nucleotides: 4. Germline V gene data show CDR1 as SNHLY and CDR2 as FYNNEI. The CDR3 is 14 amino acids. In DNA, the CDR3 is TGTGCCAGCAGTGATCCGGGGGGGCACTACGAGCAGTACTTC. Its protein product is CASSDPGGHYEQYF.